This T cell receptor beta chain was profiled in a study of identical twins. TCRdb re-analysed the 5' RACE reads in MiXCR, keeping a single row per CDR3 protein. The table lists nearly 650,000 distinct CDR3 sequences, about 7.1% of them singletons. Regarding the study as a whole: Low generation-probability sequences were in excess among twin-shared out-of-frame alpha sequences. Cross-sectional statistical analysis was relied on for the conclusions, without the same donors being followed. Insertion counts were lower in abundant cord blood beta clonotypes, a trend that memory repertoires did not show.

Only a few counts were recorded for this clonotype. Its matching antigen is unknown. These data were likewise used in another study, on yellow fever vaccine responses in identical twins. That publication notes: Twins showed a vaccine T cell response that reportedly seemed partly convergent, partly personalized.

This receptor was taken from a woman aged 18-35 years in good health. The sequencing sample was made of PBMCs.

In DNA, the CDR3 is TGTGCCAGCAGTCTCCGACCCGGGACTAGCGCCAACAATGAGCAGTTCTTC. Its translation is CASSLRPGTSANNEQFF. This rearrangement joins TRBV6-1 to TRBJ2-1; 10 bases align to TRBD2. Germline values: CDR1 MNHNS, CDR2 SASEGT. Trimming at V came to 5 bases and at J to 5 bases, leaving 12 bases not matched to a gene. The CDR3 contains 17 residues.